These 27 T cell receptor beta chains share one sample of origin, sequenced in a study of blood T cell repertoires in COVID-19. Repertoires were generated with immunoSEQ multiplex PCR, while TCRdb's copy carries only in-frame clones and drops some. The sample consists of some 180,000 clones, around 80% of them appearing once. Source material: peripheral blood. The receptors were sampled from a woman at least 80 years old with active or convalescent COVID-19.

This clone appeared a single time. This rearrangement joins TRBV5-1 to TRBJ2-5; 10 positions agree with TRBD2. The ends lost 0 bases at V and 1 base at J; junction bases unmatched: 6. Germline lookup yields CDR1 SGHRS and CDR2 YFSETQ. The CDR3 sequence is 17 residues long. In DNA form, the CDR3 reads TGCGCCAGCAGCTTGGCCTCTAGCGGGGGTGCCCAAGAGACCCAGTACTTC. This codes for CASSLASSGGAQETQYF.

The rearrangement uses TRBV29-1 and TRBJ1-2; no clear D. The germline V gene has CDR1 SQVTM and CDR2 ANQGSEA. This CDR3 contains 13 residues. Trimming shortened V by 1 base and J by 4 bases, and 10 bases separated the two germline ends. CDR3 nucleotide sequence: TGCAGCGTTGAAGCCGGCGGATTCTATGGCTACACCTTC. It yields the protein CSVEAGGFYGYTF.

On this clone itself: The same CDR3 is also encoded by other DNA sequences in this sample. The chain recombines TRBV2 with TRBJ1-1; weak D call: TRBD1 (6 bases). The CDR3 loop spans 14 amino acids. Germline values: CDR1 SNHLY, CDR2 FYNNEI. V was trimmed by 4 bases and J by 1 base, leaving 10 bases between them. CDR3 coding DNA: TGTGCCAGCAGTGTTAGGACAGCGAACACTGAAGCTTTCTTT. The encoded protein is CASSVRTANTEAFF.

The chain recombines TRBV5-1 with TRBJ2-7; TRBD1 agrees at 8 bases. Germline CDR1 and CDR2: SGHRS and YFSETQ. The CDR3 is 14 amino acids. V shed 2 bases, J shed 3 bases, and the junction held 4 bases outside the gene matches. The CDR3 here is CASSLGTGLYEQYF. CDR3 nucleotide sequence: TGCGCCAGCAGCTTAGGGACAGGACTCTACGAGCAGTACTTC. Complete variable domain (other parts from reference TRBV5-1 and TRBJ2-7): KAGVTQTPRYLIKTRGQQVTLSCSPISGHRSVSWYQQTPGQGLQFLFEYFSETQRNKGNFPGRFSGRQFSNSRSEMNVSTLELGDSALYLCASSLGTGLYEQYFGPGTRLTVT.

As to this clone: Other DNA sequences in this sample translate to the same CDR3. The chain links TRBV28 to TRBJ1-2; a possible D gene is TRBD1 (5 bases). The germline V gene has CDR1 MDHEN and CDR2 SYDVKM. Trimming removed 5 bases from V and 4 bases from J, with 8 bases in between. This CDR3 contains 12 residues. The CDR3 bases are TGTGCCAGCAGTCAAGGGGTCTATGGCTACACCTTC. This sequence encodes CASSQGVYGYTF.

The chain employs TRBV6-5 and TRBJ1-4; possible D gene TRBD1, 5 bases. The CDR3 extends over 13 amino acids. Germline-derived CDR1 and CDR2 are MNHEY and SVGAGI. With 0 bases removed from V and 8 bases from J, the gap between germline ends came to 7 bases. CDR3 bases: TGTGCCAGCAGTTACTCGGGGGGGGAAAAACTGTTTTTT. It encodes CASSYSGGEKLFF.

The chain has TRBV6-5 and TRBJ2-1, with a possible D match to TRBD2 (6 bases). The CDR3 loop spans 14 amino acids. The V end was cut by 7 bases, the J end by 8 bases, with 18 bases between. Germline-derived CDR1 and CDR2 are MNHEY and SVGAGI. This chain's CDR3 is CASKMGGVSYEQFF. CDR3 DNA sequence: TGTGCCAGCAAGATGGGCGGGGTGAGTTATGAGCAGTTCTTC.

The chain carries TRBV5-6 and TRBJ1-4, with TRBD1 matching over 8 bases. V lost 1 base and J lost 9; bases outside the gene matches: 17. Germline V gene sequence: CDR1 SGHDT, CDR2 YYEEEE. The CDR3 totals 18 residues. CDR3 protein: CASSLLDRRGQGAKKLFF. The CDR3 coding sequence is TGTGCCAGCAGCTTGTTGGATCGCCGCGGCCAGGGGGCAAAAAAACTGTTTTTT.

With respect to this clone: The sample holds other DNA sequences that translate to the same CDR3. V and J are TRBV5-5 and TRBJ1-1, with a weak D call TRBD1 (5 bases). The V gene's germline CDR1 is SGHKS and CDR2 YYEKEE (reference sequence). Trimming shortened V by 3 bases and J by 1 base, and 7 bases separated the two germline ends. The CDR3 totals 13 residues. CDR3 nucleotide sequence: TGTGCCAGCAGCTGGGGCCAGAACACTGAAGCTTTCTTT. This encodes CASSWGQNTEAFF.

This clone was counted between two and nine times. V usage is TRBV9 and J usage is TRBJ1-2; TRBD1 matches at 7 bases. CDR1 is SGDLS, CDR2 YYNGEE, per germline. The CDR3 consists of 13 residues. After removal of 4 bases from V and 1 base from J, the junction contained 1 base not matched to a gene. CDR3 sequence reads: CASSRDSNYGYTF. The CDR3, as DNA: TGTGCCAGCAGCCGGGACAGTAACTATGGCTACACCTTC.

The CDR3 sequence is CASIPRGRTDTQYF. Written as DNA, the CDR3 is TGTGCCAGCATCCCCAGGGGACGCACAGATACGCAGTATTTT. The chain has TRBV5-6 and TRBJ2-3; possibly TRBD1 for D (6 bases). CDR3 length equals 14 residues. Germline V gene data show CDR1 as SGHDT and CDR2 as YYEEEE. V lost 6 bases to trimming and J lost 1 base, with 12 bases between them.

The J gene is TRBJ1-2, the V gene TRBV7-9; no reliable D call. Trimming cost V 3 bases and J 4 bases, with 12 bases left between them. The germline CDR1 and CDR2 sequences are SEHNR and FQNEAQ (reference sequence). The CDR3 runs to 14 residues. The CDR3 region has the DNA TGTGCCAGCAGCTTCCAGAGGCAGAGCTATGGCTACACCTTC. Amino acid sequence: CASSFQRQSYGYTF. Supplemented by reference TRBV7-9 and TRBJ1-2, the full variable domain reads DTGVSQNPRHKITKRGQNVTFRCDPISEHNRLYWYRQTLGQGPEFLTYFQNEAQLEKSRLLSDRFSAERPKGSFSTLEIQRTEQGDSAMYLCASSFQRQSYGYTFGSGTRLTVV.

This clone was detected only once. The rearrangement uses TRBV5-4 and TRBJ2-7; TRBD1 is a possible D gene (6 bases). The germline V and J ends were trimmed by 4 bases and 2 bases, with 16 bases remaining between them. Germline V gene data show CDR1 as SGHNT and CDR2 as YYREEE (reference sequence). The CDR3 has 15 residues. Here the CDR3 reads CASSGSESGAYEQYF. CDR3 DNA: TGTGCCAGCAGCGGTTCGGAATCAGGGGCCTACGAGCAGTACTTC.

The genes are TRBV9 and TRBJ1-6, with D maybe TRBD1 (5 bases). Germline V gene sequence: CDR1 SGDLS, CDR2 YYNGEE. Trimming removed 10 bases at V and 8 bases at J, with 22 bases between. The CDR3 contains 15 residues. CDR3 loop: CAHIRAPPKDSPLHF. Written as DNA, the CDR3 is TGTGCCCATATCAGGGCCCCCCCGAAAGATTCACCCCTCCACTTT.

The chain combines TRBV19 with TRBJ1-5, with D unresolved. The CDR3 length is 13 residues. Per the germline V gene, CDR1 is LNHDA and CDR2 is SQIVND (reference sequence). Deletions cut 4 bases from V and 3 bases from J, with 7 bases between. DNA for the CDR3: TGTGCCAGTAGTAACAGCAACAATCAGCCCCAGCATTTT. This encodes CASSNSNNQPQHF.

V and J are TRBV7-2 and TRBJ2-3; 7 bases align to TRBD2. V shed 5 bases and J 2 bases; nucleotides not matched to a gene: 7. This CDR3 is 15 amino acids long. Germline V gives CDR1 SGHTA, CDR2 FQGNSA. The CDR3 DNA sequence: TGTGCCAGCAGCGCCGGGACTATATACACAGATACGCAGTATTTT. Protein product: CASSAGTIYTDTQYF.

The chain couples TRBV27 to TRBJ2-2; D is perhaps TRBD1 (5 bases). The CDR3 runs 14 residues. The V end was cut by 6 bases, the J end by 6 bases, with 14 bases between. Germline V gene data show CDR1 as MNHEY and CDR2 as SMNVEV (reference sequence). The CDR3, as DNA: TGTGCCAGCAGACCCGACAGAAGTGCCGGGGAGCTGTTTTTT. It codes for CASRPDRSAGELFF.

The J gene is TRBJ1-6, the V gene TRBV9; D call uncertain. The ends were cut back, 3 bases at V and 3 bases at J, with 13 bases in the middle. CDR1 SGDLS and CDR2 YYNGEE come from the germline V gene. The CDR3 runs to 16 residues. CDR3 nucleotides: TGTGCCAGCAGCGCCTCGGGGTCCCACTATAATTCACCCCTCCACTTT. Translated, it gives CASSASGSHYNSPLHF.

The chain couples TRBV7-2 to TRBJ1-1; D may be TRBD1 (5 bases). The CDR3 covers 15 residues. CDR1 is SGHTA and CDR2 is FQGNSA in the germline V gene. V was trimmed by 5 bases and J by 1 base, leaving 14 bases between them. CDR3 region: CASSLSPQGNTEAFF. As DNA, the CDR3 is TGTGCCAGCAGCCTCTCTCCCCAGGGGAACACTGAAGCTTTCTTT.

V and J are TRBV5-1 and TRBJ2-1; 11 bases agree with TRBD1. Germline CDR1 reads SGHRS; CDR2 reads YFSETQ. This CDR3 has 16 residues. Unmatched junction bases numbered 3, after V lost 0 bases and J lost 4 bases. Here the CDR3 reads CASSLDGTGGYNEQFF. CDR3 coding DNA: TGCGCCAGCAGCTTGGACGGGACAGGGGGATACAATGAGCAGTTCTTC.

The chain is built from TRBV29-1 and TRBJ1-5; TRBD1 is a possible D gene (6 bases). The CDR3 has 13 amino acids. Germline CDR1 is SQVTM and CDR2 is ANQGSEA. The V end was cut by 7 bases, the J end by 5 bases, with 15 bases between. DNA for the CDR3: TGCAGCGCAATTGGACAGCCTGATCAGCCCCAGCATTTT. It specifies CSAIGQPDQPQHF.

V gene TRBV4-1 combines with J gene TRBJ2-7, with 14 positions matching TRBD2. The CDR3 has 16 amino acids. After removal of 3 bases from V and 0 bases from J, the junction contained 1 base not matched to a gene. Germline CDR1 is MGHRA and CDR2 is YSYEKL. The CDR3 DNA reads as TGCGCCAGCAGCCAGGGACTAGCGGGGGTCTCCTACGAGCAGTACTTC. It codes for CASSQGLAGVSYEQYF.

The CDR3 DNA reads as TGCGCCAGCAGCCGAGGGACAGCGAGCTCCTACAATGAGCAGTTCTTC. Translated: CASSRGTASSYNEQFF. The chain employs TRBV4-3 and TRBJ2-1; 7 bases match TRBD1. V gave up 4 bases and J gave up 0 bases; unmatched junction bases: 6. Germline assignment: CDR1 LGHNA and CDR2 YSLEER. The CDR3 sequence is 16 residues long.

J is TRBJ1-2 and V is TRBV3-1 (or the pseudogene TRBV3-2); D might be TRBD1 (6 bases). V lost 10 bases, J lost 5 bases, and 20 bases lay in between. Germline V gene sequence: CDR1 LGHDT, CDR2 YNNKEL (reference sequence). This CDR3 comprises 14 residues. CDR3 loop: CATSLPGQAYGYTF. Written as DNA, the CDR3 is TGTGCCACTTCCCTCCCGGGACAAGCGTATGGCTACACCTTC.

The chain recombines TRBV4-1 with TRBJ1-2; TRBD1 aligns across 9 bases. The V and J ends lost 6 bases and 0 bases, in that order; junction bases with no gene match: 5. The CDR3 runs to 15 residues. Germline V gives CDR1 MGHRA, CDR2 YSYEKL. The CDR3 DNA sequence: TGCGCCAGCAGGCCTGGGACAGGGCCTAACTATGGCTACACCTTC. It yields the protein CASRPGTGPNYGYTF.

V gene TRBV10-3 combines with J gene TRBJ2-4, with 7 bases identical to TRBD1. V trimming: 3 bases; J trimming: 1 base; junction bases outside the gene matches: 6. Germline V CDR1 and CDR2: ENHRY, SYGVKD. There are 16 residues in the CDR3. The CDR3: CAISDPGGSAKNIQYF. CDR3 nucleotides: TGTGCCATCAGTGACCCAGGGGGTTCGGCCAAAAACATTCAGTACTTC.

V usage is TRBV5-6 and J usage is TRBJ1-2, with 9 bases that match TRBD1. Germline V gene sequence: CDR1 SGHDT, CDR2 YYEEEE. CDR3 length equals 14 residues. V gave up 4 bases and J gave up 6 bases; unmatched junction bases: 7. The CDR3 DNA follows: TGTGCCAGCAGCCTGGACAGGGGAGGTAATGGCTACACCTTC. Translating gives CASSLDRGGNGYTF.